The clone carrying this T cell receptor beta chain was seen a few times. This specimen comes from a study of human T cells and chemical hapten exposure. Study at large: Across the whole study, which lasted roughly 24 weeks, patients were given diphenylcyclopropenone on the scalp once a week.

The V gene's germline CDR1 is MNHEY and CDR2 SMNVEV (reference sequence). Trimming cost V 7 bases and J 2 bases, with 15 bases left between them. This CDR3 is built from 14 residues. Indicated time point: pre-sensitization, week 0. The treatment: therapeutic diphenylcyclopropenone sensitization with weekly scalp DPC. In the original workflow: Across samples, TCR counts had a median of about 93,000 and ranged from about 23,224 to 690,600. MiXCR was run by TCRdb on the RACE reads, yielding one entry per CDR3 protein. None of the V and J calls come from the authors' own analysis; TCRdb made them. This sample has 270,000 or so distinct CDR3 sequences, with roughly 7.4% found just once.

This receptor was identified in a man aged 18 to 30 with alopecia areata. Some clones in this sample may be carry-over from other donors' samples. The specimen was whole blood, collected in connection with sensitization to the hapten diphenylcyclopropenone (DPC). The chain employs TRBV27 and TRBJ2-7; D unclear. This CDR3 reads CASTLGFPPYEQYF. The CDR3 DNA reads TGTGCCAGCACCCTGGGCTTCCCGCCCTACGAGCAGTACTTC.